This T cell receptor (beta chain) was sequenced during a study of T-cell reconstitution after alpha-beta-depleted transplantation in children. Findings and caveats of the study: The main origin of T-cell counts and diversity one year after transplant was newly produced T cells. Diversity of TCRbeta at day 60 was high in some patients, arising from surviving recipient T cells and thymic progenitors.

Unique molecular identifiers were used to barcode this TCRbeta library. MiXCR, applied by TCRdb to the PCR reads, yields one record per CDR3 protein. This table has 610,000 or so distinct CDR3 sequences, 27% appearing once. With 5 bases removed from V and 2 bases from J, the gap between germline ends came to 14 bases. Per germline, CDR1 MNHNS and CDR2 SASEGT. The CDR3 loop spans 15 amino acids. In the case of this clonotype: The antigen remains undetermined.

The chain recombines TRBV6-1 with TRBJ2-3; D not certain. This clonotype was sampled from a boy younger than two with Wiskott-Aldrich syndrome, due to receive a stem cell transplant. Here the sequenced sample was PBMCs, taken before TCRalphabeta/CD19-depleted stem cell transplant. This chain's CDR3 is CASSKTIIHTDTQYF. Here the CDR3 DNA reads TGTGCCAGCAGTAAGACAATTATCCACACAGATACGCAGTATTTT.